The TCR beta chain described here comes from a study of neurological immune-mediated disorders. Across the study: Secondary progressive cases numbered 3 among the roughly 34 multiple sclerosis patients, while the other 31 were relapsing-remitting. Study-level results: Levels of TCR clonal expansion peaked in HTLV-1-associated myelopathy and reached their lowest in multiple sclerosis, under those of healthy controls. The multiple sclerosis repertoire cluster showed no association with any clinical or MRI feature. The authors stated that larger cohorts are needed.

TCRdb reprocessed the 5' RACE reads via MiXCR and lists one record per CDR3 protein. The table lists 45,000 or so distinct CDR3 sequences, approximately 3% of them singletons. In this sample, this clonotype turned up many times. Its antigen is still unknown. This CDR3 is built from 15 residues. CDR1 is DFQATT, CDR2 SNEGSKA, per germline (reference sequence). V lost 5 bases, J lost 5 bases, and 9 bases stayed unmatched. V gene TRBV20-1 combines with J gene TRBJ1-6; TRBD1 matches at 7 bases. The TCR was taken from a woman in her 50s with multiple sclerosis. The source material was PBMCs. CDR3 amino acids: CSASGQAAHNSPLHF. The CDR3 DNA follows: TGCAGTGCTTCCGGACAGGCAGCACATAATTCACCCCTCCACTTT.